The source of this TCR beta chain is a study of Graves' ophthalmopathy and Graves' hyperthyroidism. Study overall: Peripheral blood was obtained at first diagnosis, ahead of any treatment.

No ophthalmopathy within 18 months of follow-up signified stable hyperthyroidism. Among the exclusions were patients with other autoimmune diseases, uncontrolled infections, pregnancy or lactation. This clonotype was detected only once. This may be a read error: a much more frequent sequence differs by one nucleotide. Trimming cost V 5 bases and J 1 base; bases outside gene matches: 11. Germline lookup yields CDR1 SGHAT and CDR2 FQNNGV. The CDR3 sequence is 17 residues long. The authors amplified TCR beta CDR3 regions, and they did so from RNA transcripts for repertoire sequencing. HTBI primers primed a first-round RT-PCR, and a second-round multiplex PCR followed. TCRdb independently ran MiXCR on the multiplex PCR reads; one entry per CDR3 protein. The profile shows a few hundred thousand distinct CDR3 sequences, roughly a sixth of them singletons.

Sequences were obtained from peripheral blood. The rearrangement uses TRBV11-2 and TRBJ2-5; 9 bases are shared with TRBD1. The sequence was obtained from an adult woman with stable Graves' hyperthyroidism. CDR3 protein: CASSRYKKGQGQETQYF. CDR3 DNA: TGTGCCAGCAGCCGATATAAGAAGGGACAGGGCCAAGAGACCCAGTACTTC.